The present T cell receptor beta chain was sequenced within a study of T cells after yellow fever vaccination. This clonotype turned up a few times. One entry per CDR3 protein results from TCRdb running MiXCR on the 5' RACE reads. This table has 350,000 to 550,000 distinct CDR3 sequences, about 19% appearing once. The V and J ends lost 4 bases and 5 bases, in that order; junction bases with no gene match: 13. The length of the CDR3 is 16 residues. Per the germline V gene, CDR1 is SGHRS and CDR2 is YFSETQ. This TCR was recovered from a man between 18 and 29 years old who received the YFV17D yellow fever vaccine. This material consisted of PBMCs, taken before the yellow fever booster vaccination. The chain employs TRBV5-1 and TRBJ2-5; TRBD1 aligns across 8 bases. The CDR3 spells CASSKGPSDRGETQYF. For the CDR3, the DNA is TGCGCCAGCAGCAAGGGGCCCTCTGACAGGGGCGAGACCCAGTACTTC.